This paragraph covers one T cell receptor beta chain sequence. This entry comes from a study of response to subunit inactivated influenza vaccine. MiXCR was run by TCRdb on the RT-PCR reads, yielding one entry per CDR3 protein. This table holds a few hundred thousand distinct CDR3 sequences, about 10% found once. The junction had 4 bases not matched to a gene; V was cut back by 2 bases and J by 3 bases. The CDR3 totals 16 residues. Germline V gives CDR1 SNHLY, CDR2 FYNNEI. This same sample was also taken into another study, of T cells expressing NK-cell markers. That publication notes: Template switching by 5'RACE with UMIs generated the TCR beta cDNA. Dominant NKG2C+ clonotypes made up roughly 1.0-7.5% of CD8+ T cells in roughly 6 donors. The same clonotypes also predominated in the CD3+CD56-NKG2C+ fraction of several donors.

The V and J genes are TRBV2 and TRBJ2-7, with 13 bases lining up with TRBD2. The sequencing here drew on PBMCs from blood, taken on the day of vaccination. The receptor was derived from a man aged 45-65 years who received an inactivated influenza vaccine. DNA of the CDR3: TGTGCCAGCAGTGAAACTAGCGGGGGGGCGGACTACGAGCAGTACTTC. It encodes CASSETSGGADYEQYF. The whole variable domain, filled in from reference TRBV2 and TRBJ2-7, reads EPEVTQTPSHQVTQMGQEVILRCVPISNHLYFYWYRQILGQKVEFLVSFYNNEISEKSEIFDDQFSVERPDGSNFTLKIRSTKLEDSAMYFCASSETSGGADYEQYFGPGTRLTVT.